A single sample is the source of the 22 T cell receptor beta chains below, sequenced in a study of human T cells and chemical hapten exposure. Time point given: pre-sensitization, week 0. Specified treatment: therapeutic diphenylcyclopropenone sensitization with weekly scalp DPC. One entry per CDR3 protein, called by TCRdb with MiXCR from the RACE reads. The data contain about 120,000 distinct CDR3 sequences, roughly 14% of them singletons. Source: whole blood, taken in connection with sensitization to the hapten diphenylcyclopropenone (DPC). The receptors originated from a woman younger than 30 with alopecia areata. Some clones in this sample may be carry-over from other donors' samples.

The chain links TRBV6-5 to TRBJ1-2; no reliable D call. This CDR3 has 13 residues. Germline CDR1 reads MNHEY; CDR2 reads SVGAGI. V shed 6 bases and J shed 2 bases, with 10 bases lying between them. Written as DNA, the CDR3 is TGTGCCAGCAGACCCAGCCGAAACTATGGCTACACCTTC. It specifies CASRPSRNYGYTF.

The rearrangement joins TRBV20-1 to TRBJ1-5, with D unclear. V was pared by 0 bases and J by 4 bases, with 10 bases between. Germline V gives CDR1 DFQATT, CDR2 SNEGSKA (reference sequence). The CDR3 is 14 residues long. CDR3 in amino acids: CSARDTDRNQPQHF. CDR3 coding DNA: TGCAGTGCTAGAGATACGGATAGGAATCAGCCCCAGCATTTT.

This clonotype has just a few counts. The rearrangement uses TRBV7-2 and TRBJ2-2; D is uncertain. Germline V lookup: CDR1 SGHTA, CDR2 FQGNSA. Trimming removed 7 bases from V and 2 bases from J, with 11 bases in between. This CDR3 is built from 14 residues. The CDR3 DNA is TGTGCCAGCACCATCACACGAAACACCGGGGAGCTGTTTTTT. It translates to CASTITRNTGELFF. The whole variable domain, remainder taken from reference TRBV7-2 and TRBJ2-2, is GAGVSQSPSNKVTEKGKDVELRCDPISGHTALYWYRQSLGQGLEFLIYFQGNSAPDKSGLPSDRFSAERTGGSVSTLTIQRTQQEDSAVYLCASTITRNTGELFFGEGSRLTVL.

This clonotype was found many times. This chain links TRBV5-4 with TRBJ2-3; TRBD2 matches at 14 bases. The CDR3 extends over 16 amino acids. V gave up 4 bases and J gave up 5 bases; unmatched junction bases: 6. Germline assignment: CDR1 SGHNT and CDR2 YYREEE (reference sequence). The DNA of the CDR3 is TGTGCCAGCAGCCGGGGACTAGCGGGGGCGGGAGATACGCAGTATTTT. Protein: CASSRGLAGAGDTQYF.

The chain employs TRBV14 and TRBJ2-2; 13 nucleotides align to TRBD2. This CDR3 region has 19 residues. Per the germline V gene, CDR1 is SGHDN and CDR2 is FVKESK. V was pared by 2 bases and J by 5 bases, with 11 bases of the junction left unmatched. CDR3 residues: CASSQPRLAGGTRTGELFF. CDR3 in DNA: TGTGCCAGCAGCCAACCACGACTAGCGGGGGGAACTAGGACCGGGGAGCTGTTTTTT.

This clonotype was recorded at least ten times. V usage is TRBV7-6 and J usage is TRBJ2-3; 11 nucleotides agree with TRBD2. V gave up 0 bases and J gave up 5 bases; unmatched junction bases: 4. The CDR3 covers 16 residues. Germline V gives CDR1 SGHVS, CDR2 FNYEAQ. Here the CDR3 DNA reads TGTGCCAGCAGCTTAGCGACTAGCGGGGCGAAAGATACGCAGTATTTT. Translating gives CASSLATSGAKDTQYF.

The rearrangement joins TRBV20-1 to TRBJ1-5; no definite D call. The CDR3 covers 14 residues. V lost 0 bases and J lost 7, with 13 bases in between. Germline values: CDR1 DFQATT, CDR2 SNEGSKA (reference sequence). This CDR3 reads CSARDVTAGQPQHF. The CDR3, as DNA: TGCAGTGCTAGAGACGTCACCGCCGGGCAGCCCCAGCATTTT.

In this sample, this clonotype turned up a few times. V gene TRBV29-1 combines with J gene TRBJ2-3, with TRBD2 matching over 7 bases. Trimming removed 6 bases from V and 6 bases from J; junction bases left unmatched: 12. Germline loops: CDR1 SQVTM, CDR2 ANQGSEA. This CDR3 is built from 14 residues. CDR3 coding DNA: TGCAGCGTAGTCGGCGGGGGAAGAGGGGATACGCAGTATTTT. Its protein is CSVVGGGRGDTQYF.

This clonotype was seen at least ten times. J is TRBJ2-5 and V is TRBV7-2, with D possibly TRBD2 on 6 matching bases. Germline V lookup: CDR1 SGHTA, CDR2 FQGNSA. Between the trimmed V and J ends, which lost 5 bases and 4 bases, there was a span of 17 bases. The CDR3 is made up of 15 amino acids. Written as DNA, the CDR3 is TGTGCCAGCAGCATCTCCACAGGAGGGGTAGAGACCCAGTACTTC. Translated: CASSISTGGVETQYF.

This clonotype has just a few counts. The V call is TRBV14, the J call TRBJ2-7; TRBD2 is a possible D gene (6 bases). Germline V lookup: CDR1 SGHDN, CDR2 FVKESK. V was pared by 4 bases and J by 2 bases, with 15 bases between. The CDR3 length is 15 residues. CDR3 bases: TGTGCCAGCAGCCTCCGGGACTCGGGGACCTACGAGCAGTACTTC. Translating it yields CASSLRDSGTYEQYF.

This clonotype was counted many times. The chain joins TRBV14 to TRBJ2-5; unclear D gene. Trimming pared 1 base from V and 1 base from J, leaving 13 bases between. This CDR3 region has 16 residues. The germline V gene has CDR1 SGHDN and CDR2 FVKESK. CDR3 nucleotide sequence: TGTGCCAGCAGCCAAGGCCCCCTTGGCAGCCAAGAGACCCAGTACTTC. This encodes CASSQGPLGSQETQYF.

The chain recombines TRBV6-6 with TRBJ2-3; D is possibly TRBD1 (5 bases). CDR3 length: 16 amino acids. V was cut by 5 bases and J by 0 bases, with 15 bases left in between. Germline V gene lookup returns CDR1 MNHNY and CDR2 SVGAGI (reference sequence). The CDR3 sequence is CASSLDSPTSTDTQYF. In DNA form, the CDR3 reads TGTGCCAGCAGTCTCGACAGCCCAACAAGCACAGATACGCAGTATTTT.

For this clonotype: A much more abundant neighbour one base away suggests this may be a read error. CDR3 in amino acids: CASPPPGRNSNYGYTF. Here the CDR3 DNA reads TGTGCCAGCCCACCACCCGGACGGAATTCTAACTATGGCTACACCTTC. This rearrangement joins TRBV18 to TRBJ1-2; no clear D gene. The CDR3 loop spans 16 amino acids. CDR1 and CDR2 from the germline V gene are KGHSH and LQKENI.

The chain has TRBV28 and TRBJ2-1, with TRBD1 identical over 7 bases. V lost 8 bases, J lost 12 bases, and 19 bases stayed unmatched. The CDR3 consists of 15 residues. Germline V gene lookup returns CDR1 MDHEN and CDR2 SYDVKM. The CDR3 here is CASGPKLGGGLLQFF. The DNA of the CDR3 is TGTGCCAGCGGCCCAAAATTAGGGGGCGGTTTGTTGCAGTTCTTC.

Ten or more counts support this clonotype. The chain recombines TRBV28 with TRBJ1-6; 8 bases map to TRBD1. Germline CDR1 and CDR2: MDHEN and SYDVKM. This CDR3 comprises 15 residues. V was clipped by 6 bases and J by 8 bases; unmatched bases: 9. The CDR3 region is CASSQLTGEDSPLHF. CDR3 in DNA: TGTGCCAGCAGCCAATTGACAGGGGAGGATTCACCCCTCCACTTT. Full variable domain (remainder filled in from reference TRBV28 and TRBJ1-6): DVKVTQSSRYLVKRTGEKVFLECVQDMDHENMFWYRQDPGLGLRLIYFSYDVKMKEKGDIPEGYSVSREKKERFSLILESASTNQTSMYLCASSQLTGEDSPLHFGNGTRLTVT.

This sequence joins TRBV7-2 and TRBJ2-3, with D hard to call. The CDR3 runs 15 residues. CDR1 SGHTA and CDR2 FQGNSA come from the germline V gene. Trimming left V 1 base short and J 7 bases short, with 15 bases between. CDR3 sequence: CASSLDSRAFYTQYF. In nucleotides, the CDR3 is TGTGCCAGCAGCTTAGACTCCCGGGCTTTCTATACGCAGTATTTT.

The chain recombines TRBV12-3 or TRBV12-4 with TRBJ1-4, with D perhaps matching TRBD1 (5 bases). This CDR3 spans 11 amino acids. Trimming took off 6 bases at V and 15 bases at J, with 14 bases between the two ends. CDR3 residues: CASSSRGPVFF. Written as DNA, the CDR3 is TGTGCCAGCAGCTCACGGGGCCCGGTGTTTTTT.

CDR3 region: CASSQFRSGLNLSAREQYF. CDR3 in DNA: TGTGCCAGCAGCCAGTTTCGTTCAGGACTCAATCTTTCCGCGAGGGAGCAGTACTTC. The V call is TRBV11-2, the J call TRBJ2-7; tentative D call: TRBD2 (5 bases). CDR1 is SGHAT, CDR2 FQNNGV, per germline. V lost 5 bases and J lost 7, with 33 bases in between. The CDR3 consists of 19 residues.

This chain joins TRBV18 and TRBJ2-7; TRBD2 agrees at 8 bases. The length of the CDR3 is 13 residues. Trimming cost V 6 bases and J 6 bases; bases outside gene matches: 7. Germline assignment: CDR1 KGHSH and CDR2 LQKENI. Here the CDR3 reads CASSVGAGGEQYF. CDR3 DNA sequence: TGTGCCAGCTCCGTGGGCGCGGGGGGCGAGCAGTACTTC.

This clonotype appeared many times. This chain uses TRBV5-1 with TRBJ1-3, with 7 bases that match TRBD1. The V gene's germline CDR1 is SGHRS and CDR2 YFSETQ. CDR3 size: 14 residues. The ends lost 4 bases at V and 2 bases at J; junction bases unmatched: 3. CDR3 nucleotides: TGCGCCAGCAGCCTAGACAGGGCTGGAAACACCATATATTTT. Residues: CASSLDRAGNTIYF.

The V call is TRBV20-1, the J call TRBJ1-6; D gene uncertain. Trimming left V 0 bases short and J 5 bases short, with 14 bases between. The CDR3 runs to 16 residues. The germline V gene has CDR1 DFQATT and CDR2 SNEGSKA (reference sequence). The DNA for the CDR3 is TGCAGTGCTAGAGATACGGAGGTCTGGGATAATTCACCCCTCCACTTT. This gives the protein CSARDTEVWDNSPLHF.

This clonotype was picked up many times. The rearrangement links TRBV27 to TRBJ2-1; 8 bases map to TRBD1. Per germline, CDR1 MNHEY and CDR2 SMNVEV (reference sequence). This CDR3 is 17 amino acids long. The ends lost 3 bases at V and 4 bases at J; junction bases unmatched: 11. This CDR3 is CASSLPPQGGGYNEQFF. The CDR3 DNA reads TGTGCCAGCAGTTTGCCGCCACAGGGGGGAGGATACAATGAGCAGTTCTTC.